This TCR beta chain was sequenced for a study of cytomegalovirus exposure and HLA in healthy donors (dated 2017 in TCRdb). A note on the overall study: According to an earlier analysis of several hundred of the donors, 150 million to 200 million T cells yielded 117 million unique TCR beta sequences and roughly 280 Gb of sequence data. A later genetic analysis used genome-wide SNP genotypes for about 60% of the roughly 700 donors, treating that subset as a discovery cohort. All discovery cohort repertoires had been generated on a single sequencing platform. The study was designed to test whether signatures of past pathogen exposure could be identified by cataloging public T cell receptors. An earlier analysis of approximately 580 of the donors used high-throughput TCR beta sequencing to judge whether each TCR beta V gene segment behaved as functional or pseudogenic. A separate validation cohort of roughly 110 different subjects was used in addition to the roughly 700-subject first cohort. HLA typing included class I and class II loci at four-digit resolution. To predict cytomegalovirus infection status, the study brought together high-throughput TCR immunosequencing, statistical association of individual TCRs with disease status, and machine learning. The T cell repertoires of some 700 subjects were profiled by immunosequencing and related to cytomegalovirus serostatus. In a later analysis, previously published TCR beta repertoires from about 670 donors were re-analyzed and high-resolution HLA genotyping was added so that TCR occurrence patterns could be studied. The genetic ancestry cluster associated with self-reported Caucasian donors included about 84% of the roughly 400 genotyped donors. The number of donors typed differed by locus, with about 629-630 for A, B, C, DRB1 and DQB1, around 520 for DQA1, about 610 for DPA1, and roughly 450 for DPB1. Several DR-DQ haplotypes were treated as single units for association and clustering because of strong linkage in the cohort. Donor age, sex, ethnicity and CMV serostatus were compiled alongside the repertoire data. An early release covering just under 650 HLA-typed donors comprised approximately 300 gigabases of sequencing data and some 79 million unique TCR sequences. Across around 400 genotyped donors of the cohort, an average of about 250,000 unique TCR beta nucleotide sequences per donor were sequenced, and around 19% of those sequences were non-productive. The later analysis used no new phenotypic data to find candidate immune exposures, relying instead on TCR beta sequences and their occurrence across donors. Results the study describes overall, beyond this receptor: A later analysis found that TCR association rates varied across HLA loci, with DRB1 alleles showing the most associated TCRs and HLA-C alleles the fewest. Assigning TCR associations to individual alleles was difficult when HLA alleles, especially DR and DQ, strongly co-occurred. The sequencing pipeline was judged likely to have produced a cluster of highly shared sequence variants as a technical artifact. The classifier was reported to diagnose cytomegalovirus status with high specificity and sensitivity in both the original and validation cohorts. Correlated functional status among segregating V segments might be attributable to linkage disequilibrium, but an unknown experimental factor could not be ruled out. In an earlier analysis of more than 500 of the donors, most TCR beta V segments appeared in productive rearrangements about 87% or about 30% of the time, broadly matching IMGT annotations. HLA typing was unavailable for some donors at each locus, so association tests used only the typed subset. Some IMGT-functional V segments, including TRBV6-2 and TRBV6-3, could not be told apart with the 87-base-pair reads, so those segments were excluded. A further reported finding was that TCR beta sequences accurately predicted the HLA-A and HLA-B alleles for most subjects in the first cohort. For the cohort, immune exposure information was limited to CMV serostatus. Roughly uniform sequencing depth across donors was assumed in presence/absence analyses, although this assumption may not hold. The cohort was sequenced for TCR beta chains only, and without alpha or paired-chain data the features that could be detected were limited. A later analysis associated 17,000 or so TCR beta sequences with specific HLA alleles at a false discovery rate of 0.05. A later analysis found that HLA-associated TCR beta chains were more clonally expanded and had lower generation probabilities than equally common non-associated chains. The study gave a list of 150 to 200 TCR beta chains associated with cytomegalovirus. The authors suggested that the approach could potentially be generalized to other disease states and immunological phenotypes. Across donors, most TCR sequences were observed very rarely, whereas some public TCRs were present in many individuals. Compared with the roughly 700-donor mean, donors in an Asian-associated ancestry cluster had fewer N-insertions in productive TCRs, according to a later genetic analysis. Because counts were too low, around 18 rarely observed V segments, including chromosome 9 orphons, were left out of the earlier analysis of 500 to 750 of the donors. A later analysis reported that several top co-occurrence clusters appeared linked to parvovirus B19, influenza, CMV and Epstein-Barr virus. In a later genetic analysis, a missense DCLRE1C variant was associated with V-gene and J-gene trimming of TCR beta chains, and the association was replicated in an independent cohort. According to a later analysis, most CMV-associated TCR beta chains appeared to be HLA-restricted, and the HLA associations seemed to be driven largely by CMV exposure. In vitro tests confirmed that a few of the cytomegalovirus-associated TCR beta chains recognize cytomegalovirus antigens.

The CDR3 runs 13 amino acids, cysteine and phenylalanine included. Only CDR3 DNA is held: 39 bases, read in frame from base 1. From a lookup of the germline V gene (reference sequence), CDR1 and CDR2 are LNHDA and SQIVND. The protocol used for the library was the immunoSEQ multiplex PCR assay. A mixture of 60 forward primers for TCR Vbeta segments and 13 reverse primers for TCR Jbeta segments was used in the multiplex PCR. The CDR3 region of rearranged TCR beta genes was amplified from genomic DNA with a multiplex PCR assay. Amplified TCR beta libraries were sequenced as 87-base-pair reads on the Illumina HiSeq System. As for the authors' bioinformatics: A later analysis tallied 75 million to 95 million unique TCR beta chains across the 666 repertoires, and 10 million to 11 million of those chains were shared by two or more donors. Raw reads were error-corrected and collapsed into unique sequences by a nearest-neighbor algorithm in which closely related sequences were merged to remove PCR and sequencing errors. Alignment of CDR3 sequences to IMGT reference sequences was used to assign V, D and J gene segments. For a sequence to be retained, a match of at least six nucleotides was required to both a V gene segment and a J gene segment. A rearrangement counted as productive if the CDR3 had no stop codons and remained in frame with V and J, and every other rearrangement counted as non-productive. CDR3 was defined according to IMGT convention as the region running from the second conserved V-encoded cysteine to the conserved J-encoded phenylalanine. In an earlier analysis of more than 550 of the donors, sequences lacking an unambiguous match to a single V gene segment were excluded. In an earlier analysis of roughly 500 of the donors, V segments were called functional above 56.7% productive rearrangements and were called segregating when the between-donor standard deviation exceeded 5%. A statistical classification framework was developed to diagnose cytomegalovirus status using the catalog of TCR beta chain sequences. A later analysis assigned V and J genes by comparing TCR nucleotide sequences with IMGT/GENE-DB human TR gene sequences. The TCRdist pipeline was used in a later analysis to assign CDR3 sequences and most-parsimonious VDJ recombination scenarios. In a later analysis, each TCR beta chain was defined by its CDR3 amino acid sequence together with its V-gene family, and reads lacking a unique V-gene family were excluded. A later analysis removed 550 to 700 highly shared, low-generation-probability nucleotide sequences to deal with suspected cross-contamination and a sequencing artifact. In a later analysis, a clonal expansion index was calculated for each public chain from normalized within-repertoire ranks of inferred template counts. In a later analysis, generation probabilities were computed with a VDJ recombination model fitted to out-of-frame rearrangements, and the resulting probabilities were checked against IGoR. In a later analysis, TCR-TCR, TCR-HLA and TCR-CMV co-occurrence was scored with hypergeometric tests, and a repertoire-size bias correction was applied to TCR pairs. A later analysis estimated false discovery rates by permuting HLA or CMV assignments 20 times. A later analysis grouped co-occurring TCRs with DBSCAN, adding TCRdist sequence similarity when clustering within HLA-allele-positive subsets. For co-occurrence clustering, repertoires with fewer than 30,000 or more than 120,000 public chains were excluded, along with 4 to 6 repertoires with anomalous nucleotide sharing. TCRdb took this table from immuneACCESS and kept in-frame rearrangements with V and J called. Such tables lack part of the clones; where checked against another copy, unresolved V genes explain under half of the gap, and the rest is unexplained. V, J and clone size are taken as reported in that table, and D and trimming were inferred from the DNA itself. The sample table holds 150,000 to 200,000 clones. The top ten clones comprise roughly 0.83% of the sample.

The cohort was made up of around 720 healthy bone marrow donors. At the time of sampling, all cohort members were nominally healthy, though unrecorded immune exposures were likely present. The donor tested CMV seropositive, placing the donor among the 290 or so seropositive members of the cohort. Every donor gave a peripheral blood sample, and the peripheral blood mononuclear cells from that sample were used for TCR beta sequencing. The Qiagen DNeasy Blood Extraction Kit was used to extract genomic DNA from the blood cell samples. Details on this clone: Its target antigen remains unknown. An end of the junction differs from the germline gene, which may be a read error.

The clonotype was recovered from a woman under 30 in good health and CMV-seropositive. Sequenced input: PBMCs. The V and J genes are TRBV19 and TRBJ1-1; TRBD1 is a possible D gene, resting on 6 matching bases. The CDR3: CASSRSGATEAFF. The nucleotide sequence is TGTGCCAGCAGTAGGTCAGGGGCCACTGAAGCTTTCTTT.